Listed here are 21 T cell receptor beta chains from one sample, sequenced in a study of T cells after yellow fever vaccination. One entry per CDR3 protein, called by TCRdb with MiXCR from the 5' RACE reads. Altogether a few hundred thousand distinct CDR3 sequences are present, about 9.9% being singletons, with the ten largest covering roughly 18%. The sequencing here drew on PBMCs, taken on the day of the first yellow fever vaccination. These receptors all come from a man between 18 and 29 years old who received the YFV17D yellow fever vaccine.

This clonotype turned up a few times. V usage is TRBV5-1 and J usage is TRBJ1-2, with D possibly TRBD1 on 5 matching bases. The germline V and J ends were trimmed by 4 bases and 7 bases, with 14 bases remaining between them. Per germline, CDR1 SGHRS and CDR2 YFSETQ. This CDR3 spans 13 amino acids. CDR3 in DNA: TGCGCCAGCAGCCCCGCTGGGGGTACTGGCTACACCTTC. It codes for CASSPAGGTGYTF.

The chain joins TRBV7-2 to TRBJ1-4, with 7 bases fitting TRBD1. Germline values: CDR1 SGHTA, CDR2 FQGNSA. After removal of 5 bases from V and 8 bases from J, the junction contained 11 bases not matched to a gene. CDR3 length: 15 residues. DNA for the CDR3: TGTGCCAGCAGCCGAACAGGGGCTCTGGGGGAAAAACTGTTTTTT. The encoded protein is CASSRTGALGEKLFF.

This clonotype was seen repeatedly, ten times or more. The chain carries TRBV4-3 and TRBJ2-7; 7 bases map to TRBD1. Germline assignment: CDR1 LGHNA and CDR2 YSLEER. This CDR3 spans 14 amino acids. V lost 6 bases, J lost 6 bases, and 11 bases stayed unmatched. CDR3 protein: CASRHGTGDAEQYF. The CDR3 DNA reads TGCGCCAGCAGACATGGTACAGGGGACGCCGAGCAGTACTTC.

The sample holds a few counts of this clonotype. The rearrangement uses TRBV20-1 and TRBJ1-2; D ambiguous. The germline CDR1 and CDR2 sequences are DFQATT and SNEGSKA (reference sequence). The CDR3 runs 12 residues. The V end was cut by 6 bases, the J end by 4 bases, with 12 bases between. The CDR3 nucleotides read TGCAGTGCAGCCAAAAGTACCTATGGCTACACCTTC. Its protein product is CSAAKSTYGYTF.

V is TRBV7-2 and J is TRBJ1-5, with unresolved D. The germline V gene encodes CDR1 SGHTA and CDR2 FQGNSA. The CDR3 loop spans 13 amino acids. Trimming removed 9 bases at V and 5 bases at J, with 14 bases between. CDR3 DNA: TGTGCCAGTGGGGTCTCGCCAGATCAGCCCCAGCATTTT. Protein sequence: CASGVSPDQPQHF.

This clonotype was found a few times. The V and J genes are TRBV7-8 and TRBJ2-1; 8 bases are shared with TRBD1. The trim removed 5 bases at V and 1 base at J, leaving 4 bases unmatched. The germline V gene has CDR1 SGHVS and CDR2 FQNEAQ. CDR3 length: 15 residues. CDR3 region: CASSEYRGSYNEQFF. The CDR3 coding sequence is TGTGCCAGCAGCGAGTACAGGGGGTCCTACAATGAGCAGTTCTTC.

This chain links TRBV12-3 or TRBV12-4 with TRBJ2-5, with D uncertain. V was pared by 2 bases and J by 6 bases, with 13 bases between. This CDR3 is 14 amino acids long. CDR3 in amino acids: CASSLSLGLQTQYF. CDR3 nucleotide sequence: TGTGCCAGCAGTTTATCGTTAGGGTTGCAGACCCAGTACTTC.

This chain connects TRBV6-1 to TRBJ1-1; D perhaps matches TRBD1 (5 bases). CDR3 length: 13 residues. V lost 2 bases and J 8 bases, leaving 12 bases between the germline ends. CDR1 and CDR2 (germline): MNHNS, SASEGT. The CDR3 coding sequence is TGTGCCAGCAGTGAAAACACCGGGACCGAAGCTTTCTTT. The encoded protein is CASSENTGTEAFF.

The CDR3 nucleotides are TGTGCCATCCGGCGTGGGGGGTTCGAGCAGTACGTC. Protein sequence: CAIRRGGFEQYV. The chain is built from TRBV10-3 and TRBJ2-7, with D possibly TRBD2 on 6 matching bases. V lost 8 bases and J lost 6, with 14 bases in between. Germline V gene data show CDR1 as ENHRY and CDR2 as SYGVKD. The length of the CDR3 is 12 residues.

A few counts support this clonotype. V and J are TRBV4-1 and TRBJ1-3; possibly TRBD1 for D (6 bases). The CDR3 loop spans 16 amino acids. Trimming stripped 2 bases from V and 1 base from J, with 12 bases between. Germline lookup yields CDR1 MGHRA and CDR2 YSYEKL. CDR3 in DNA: TGCGCCAGCAGCCAAATCGGGACAATATCTGGAAACACCATATATTTT. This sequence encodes CASSQIGTISGNTIYF.

The CDR3 DNA reads TGTGCCAGCAGTGCCAACGGACGGCCAAGGGTAGGCTACACCTTC. This translates into CASSANGRPRVGYTF. The V and J genes are TRBV6-1 and TRBJ1-2; D ambiguous. The germline CDR1 and CDR2 sequences are MNHNS and SASEGT. The V and J ends lost 4 bases and 8 bases respectively, with 20 bases between them. CDR3 length equals 15 residues.

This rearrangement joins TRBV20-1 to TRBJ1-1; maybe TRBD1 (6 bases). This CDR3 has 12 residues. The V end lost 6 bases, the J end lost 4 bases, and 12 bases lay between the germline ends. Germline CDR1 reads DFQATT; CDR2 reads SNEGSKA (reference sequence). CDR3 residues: CSAQRGSTEAFF. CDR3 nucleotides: TGCAGTGCCCAGAGGGGGAGCACTGAAGCTTTCTTT.

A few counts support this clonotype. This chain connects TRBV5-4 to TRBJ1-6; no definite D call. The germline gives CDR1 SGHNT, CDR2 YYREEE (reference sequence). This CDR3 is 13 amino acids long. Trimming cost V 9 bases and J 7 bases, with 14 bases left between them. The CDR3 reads CATQGRNNSPLHF. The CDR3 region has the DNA TGTGCCACCCAAGGACGGAACAATTCACCCCTCCACTTT.

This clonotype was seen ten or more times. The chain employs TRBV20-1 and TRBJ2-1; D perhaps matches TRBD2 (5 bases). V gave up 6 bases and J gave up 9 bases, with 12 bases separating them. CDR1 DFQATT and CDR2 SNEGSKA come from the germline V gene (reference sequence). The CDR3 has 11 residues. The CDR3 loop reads CSAPWSGEQFF. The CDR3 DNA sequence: TGCAGTGCCCCCTGGAGCGGTGAGCAGTTCTTC.

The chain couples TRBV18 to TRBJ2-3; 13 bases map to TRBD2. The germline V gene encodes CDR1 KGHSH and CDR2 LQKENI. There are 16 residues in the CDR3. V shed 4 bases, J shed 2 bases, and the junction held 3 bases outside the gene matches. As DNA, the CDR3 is TGTGCCAGCTCACGGACTAGCGGGGGCCTCACAGATACGCAGTATTTT. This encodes CASSRTSGGLTDTQYF. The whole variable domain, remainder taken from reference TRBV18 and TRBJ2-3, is NAGVMQNPRHLVRRRGQEARLRCSPMKGHSHVYWYRQLPEEGLKFMVYLQKENIIDESGMPKERFSAEFPKEGPSILRIQQVVRGDSAAYFCASSRTSGGLTDTQYFGPGTRLTVL.

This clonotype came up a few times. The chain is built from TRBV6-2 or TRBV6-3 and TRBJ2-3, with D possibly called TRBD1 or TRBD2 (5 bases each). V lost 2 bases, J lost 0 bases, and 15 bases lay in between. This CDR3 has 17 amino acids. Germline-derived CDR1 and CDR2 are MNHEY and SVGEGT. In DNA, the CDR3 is TGTGCCAGCAGTTACCCGGATAGGTGGGACAGCACAGATACGCAGTATTTT. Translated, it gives CASSYPDRWDSTDTQYF.

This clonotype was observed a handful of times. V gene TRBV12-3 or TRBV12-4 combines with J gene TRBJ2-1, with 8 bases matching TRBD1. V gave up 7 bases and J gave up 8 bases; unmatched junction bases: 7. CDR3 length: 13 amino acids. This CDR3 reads CASNLGGQDEQFF. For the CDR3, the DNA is TGTGCCAGCAACTTGGGGGGACAGGATGAGCAGTTCTTC.

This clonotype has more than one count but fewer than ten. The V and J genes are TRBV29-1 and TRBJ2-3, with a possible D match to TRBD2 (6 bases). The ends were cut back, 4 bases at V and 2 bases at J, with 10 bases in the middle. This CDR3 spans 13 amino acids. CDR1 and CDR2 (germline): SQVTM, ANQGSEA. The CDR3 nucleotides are TGCAGCGTTGGAGGGAGGCACACAGATACGCAGTATTTT. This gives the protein CSVGGRHTDTQYF.

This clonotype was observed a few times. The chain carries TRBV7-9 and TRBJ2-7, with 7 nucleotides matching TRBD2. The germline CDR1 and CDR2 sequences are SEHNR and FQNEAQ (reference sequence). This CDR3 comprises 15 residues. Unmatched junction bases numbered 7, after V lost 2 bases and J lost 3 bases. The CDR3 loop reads CASSLLGGTIYEQYF. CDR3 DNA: TGTGCCAGCAGCTTACTTGGGGGGACTATCTACGAGCAGTACTTC.

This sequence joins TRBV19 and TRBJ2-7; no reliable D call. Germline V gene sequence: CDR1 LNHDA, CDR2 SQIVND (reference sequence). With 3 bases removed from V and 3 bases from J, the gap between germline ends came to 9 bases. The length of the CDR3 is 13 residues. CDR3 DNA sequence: TGTGCCAGTAGTATTGTCCTATTCTACGAGCAGTACTTC. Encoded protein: CASSIVLFYEQYF.

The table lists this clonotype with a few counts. CDR3 in DNA: TGCGCCAGCAAATTGGGCTTATCTGGCTACACCTTC. The encoded protein is CASKLGLSGYTF. This chain uses TRBV10-2 with TRBJ1-2; D call uncertain. The V and J ends lost 7 bases and 7 bases respectively, with 13 bases between them. The germline V gene has CDR1 WSHSY and CDR2 SAAADI. This CDR3 spans 12 amino acids.